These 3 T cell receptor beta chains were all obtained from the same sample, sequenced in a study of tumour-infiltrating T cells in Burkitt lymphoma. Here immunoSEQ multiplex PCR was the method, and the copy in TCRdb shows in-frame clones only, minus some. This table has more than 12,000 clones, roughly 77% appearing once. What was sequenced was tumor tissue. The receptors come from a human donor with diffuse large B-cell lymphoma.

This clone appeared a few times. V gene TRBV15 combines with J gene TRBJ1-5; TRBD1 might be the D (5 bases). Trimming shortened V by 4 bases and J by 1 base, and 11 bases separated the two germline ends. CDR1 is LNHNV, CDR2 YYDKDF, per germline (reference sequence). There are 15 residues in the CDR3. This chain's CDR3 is CATSNGPGSNQPQHF. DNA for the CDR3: TGTGCCACCAGCAATGGTCCAGGGAGCAATCAGCCCCAGCATTTT.

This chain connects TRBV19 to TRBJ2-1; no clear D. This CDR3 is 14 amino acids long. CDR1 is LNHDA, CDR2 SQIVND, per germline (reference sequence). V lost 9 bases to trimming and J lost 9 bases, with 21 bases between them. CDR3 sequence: CASSPVISVGEQFF. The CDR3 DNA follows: TGTGCCAGCTCGCCGGTGATTTCTGTTGGTGAGCAGTTCTTC.

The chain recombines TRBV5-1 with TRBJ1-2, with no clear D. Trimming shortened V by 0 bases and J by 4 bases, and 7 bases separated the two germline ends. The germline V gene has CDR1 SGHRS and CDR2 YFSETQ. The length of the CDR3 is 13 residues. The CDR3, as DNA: TGCGCCAGCAGCTTGGCACAGTCCTATGGCTACACCTTC. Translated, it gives CASSLAQSYGYTF.